These 5 T cell receptor beta chains share one sample of origin, sequenced in a study of control samples from healthy donors and cancer patients. The table came from immunoSEQ multiplex PCR; TCRdb's copy has only in-frame clones and leaves some out. The sample has 25,000 to 30,000 clones, roughly 89% seen once. Specimen: PBMCs. Source of these receptors: a woman between 40 and 50 years old with lung cancer.

The chain has TRBV5-1 and TRBJ1-1; no firm D call. Germline V gives CDR1 SGHRS, CDR2 YFSETQ. V gave up 0 bases and J gave up 0 bases, with 9 bases separating them. The CDR3 consists of 15 residues. This CDR3 reads CASSLALGMNTEAFF. The CDR3 nucleotides read TGCGCCAGCAGCTTGGCCTTGGGAATGAACACTGAAGCTTTCTTT.

This clone showed up just once. The V and J genes are TRBV30 and TRBJ2-5; 11 bases line up with TRBD2. J gave up 5 bases and V 0 bases, and 8 bases lay outside the gene matches. Germline CDR1 GTSNPN, CDR2 SVGIG (reference sequence). CDR3 length: 16 residues. The CDR3 protein is CAWSVSSGGFGETQYF. The CDR3 nucleotides read TGTGCCTGGAGTGTCTCTAGCGGGGGGTTTGGGGAGACCCAGTACTTC.

The genes are TRBV19 and TRBJ1-3, with D possibly matching TRBD1 (6 bases). Germline values: CDR1 LNHDA, CDR2 SQIVND (reference sequence). V lost 2 bases and J 3 bases, leaving 14 bases between the germline ends. This CDR3 is 16 amino acids long. CDR3 DNA: TGTGCCAGTAGTATAAGACCGGGACACCTTGGAAACACCATATATTTT. Protein: CASSIRPGHLGNTIYF.

This clone was observed a handful of times. J is TRBJ1-1 and V is TRBV2, with 8 positions matching TRBD1. Germline-derived CDR1 and CDR2 are SNHLY and FYNNEI. This CDR3 has 14 amino acids. Trimming at V came to 7 bases and at J to 9 bases, leaving 13 bases not matched to a gene. CDR3 DNA: TGTGCCAGCAAGGGACAGGACACGTCGCGCAAAGCTTTCTTT. This translates into CASKGQDTSRKAFF.

This clone has a single count. V is TRBV13 and J is TRBJ1-5; D possibly corresponds to TRBD1 (6 bases). Germline values: CDR1 PRHDT, CDR2 FYEKMQ (reference sequence). CDR3 length: 15 residues. The V and J ends lost 0 bases and 5 bases respectively, with 11 bases between them. CDR3 in amino acids: CASSLGWGADQPQHF. The CDR3 nucleotides are TGTGCCAGCAGCTTAGGATGGGGGGCAGATCAGCCCCAGCATTTT.